Each of the 18 T cell receptor beta chains below was sequenced from the same sample in a study of cytomegalovirus exposure and HLA in healthy donors. 60 Vbeta and 13 Jbeta primers were used in PCR. Assay: immunoSEQ multiplex PCR; the TCRdb copy retains only in-frame clones and omits some. The data contain about 77,000 clones, about 84% of them seen just once; the ten biggest clones take up about 3.5%. Sample: PBMCs. The receptor source for this set is a man aged 40-49 years in good health and CMV-seronegative.

V usage is TRBV18 and J usage is TRBJ2-7, with D possibly being TRBD2 (5 bases). Germline V gene data show CDR1 as KGHSH and CDR2 as LQKENI. CDR3 length: 14 residues. Trimming removed 6 bases at V and 2 bases at J, with 14 bases between. The CDR3, as DNA: TGTGCCAGCTCTCCTTACTCCGGGACCTACGAGCAGTACTTC. Translated, it gives CASSPYSGTYEQYF.

This chain joins TRBV6-1 and TRBJ1-4; TRBD1 might be the D (5 bases). This CDR3 region has 14 residues. Germline CDR1 is MNHNS and CDR2 is SASEGT. Trimming shortened V by 3 bases and J by 4 bases, and 9 bases separated the two germline ends. The CDR3 sequence is CASSDRAVNEKLFF. CDR3 DNA sequence: TGTGCCAGCAGTGACAGGGCAGTTAATGAAAAACTGTTTTTT.

The chain has TRBV28 and TRBJ2-7, with 8 bases matching TRBD1. The germline V gene encodes CDR1 MDHEN and CDR2 SYDVKM. Unmatched junction bases numbered 15, after V lost 4 bases and J lost 4 bases. The CDR3 length is 17 residues. This chain's CDR3 is CASSSPGTGTMLYEQYF. The CDR3 region has the DNA TGTGCCAGCAGTTCCCCCGGGACAGGTACCATGCTGTACGAGCAGTACTTC.

The count of this clone is one. V usage is TRBV7-8 and J usage is TRBJ1-3; TRBD1 matches 8 bases. V trimming: 6 bases; J trimming: 3 bases; junction bases outside the gene matches: 7. This CDR3 is built from 15 residues. The germline V gene has CDR1 SGHVS and CDR2 FQNEAQ. CDR3 in DNA: TGTGCCAGCAGGCGACAGGGGAGGAGTGGAAACACCATATATTTT. Its translation: CASRRQGRSGNTIYF.

This sequence joins TRBV7-3 and TRBJ2-2; the match to TRBD2 covers 7 bases. Germline V gene data show CDR1 as SGHTA and CDR2 as FQGTGA. With V trimmed by 1 base and J by 3 bases, 8 bases remained unmatched. The CDR3 sequence is 17 residues long. Here the CDR3 reads CASSLMGSGAHTGELFF. The CDR3 region has the DNA TGTGCCAGCAGCTTAATGGGCAGCGGGGCCCACACCGGGGAGCTGTTTTTT.

To note about this clone: Sequence at one end of the junction differs from germline and may be a read error. The rearrangement links TRBV5-1 to TRBJ2-7; the match to TRBD1 covers 8 bases. Germline assignment: CDR1 SGHRS and CDR2 YFSETQ. The CDR3 sequence is 15 residues long. The CDR3 loop is CASSTAAGGSNEQYF. The CDR3 nucleotides are TGCGCCAGCAGCACTGCCGCAGGGGGCTCCAACGAGCAGTACTTC.

This clone has a handful of counts. The chain has TRBV5-1 and TRBJ1-1; TRBD1 matches at 11 bases. This CDR3 is built from 15 residues. J was trimmed by 4 bases and V by 2 bases; bases with no gene match: 4. The germline CDR1 and CDR2 sequences are SGHRS and YFSETQ. CDR3 nucleotides: TGCGCCAGCAGCTTCGGGACAGGGGGATTCACTGAAGCTTTCTTT. It codes for CASSFGTGGFTEAFF.

This clone was seen a few times. Germline is not matched at one junction end, which may reflect a read error. V gene TRBV6-1 combines with J gene TRBJ1-2; D is unclear. Germline CDR1 MNHNS, CDR2 SASEGT. The CDR3 runs to 14 residues. The CDR3 spells CASSEGFRNYGYPF. CDR3 in DNA: TGTGCCAGCAGTGAAGGATTTAGGAACTATGGCTACCCCTTC.

In its sample, this clone was seen a few times. This sequence joins TRBV5-1 and TRBJ1-4; 7 positions agree with TRBD1. This CDR3 spans 14 amino acids. V lost 0 bases, J lost 5 bases, and 1 base stayed unmatched. CDR1 is SGHRS and CDR2 is YFSETQ in the germline V gene. This CDR3 is CASSLGQGNEKLFF. The DNA of the CDR3 is TGCGCCAGCAGCTTGGGACAGGGCAATGAAAAACTGTTTTTT.

The genes are TRBV19 and TRBJ2-1, with D tentatively TRBD2 (5 bases). V dropped 6 bases and J dropped 8 bases, with 17 bases sitting between them. Germline assignment: CDR1 LNHDA and CDR2 SQIVND (reference sequence). The CDR3 totals 14 residues. CDR3 coding DNA: TGTGCCAGTAGGCTCACCCCGAGGGTAGATGAGCAGTTCTTC. It specifies CASRLTPRVDEQFF.

The genes are TRBV5-1 and TRBJ1-4; TRBD1 is a possible D gene (6 bases). The CDR3 covers 15 residues. Deletions cut 9 bases from V and 2 bases from J, with 17 bases between. The germline CDR1 and CDR2 sequences are SGHRS and YFSETQ. This CDR3 reads CATRLTGITNEKLFF. CDR3 bases: TGCGCCACCCGGCTGACAGGAATCACTAATGAAAAACTGTTTTTT.

The gene calls are TRBV7-2 and TRBJ2-7; 9 nucleotides align to TRBD2. The CDR3 is 17 amino acids. The germline gives CDR1 SGHTA, CDR2 FQGNSA. V was pared by 4 bases and J by 2 bases, with 12 bases of the junction left unmatched. CDR3 sequence reads: CASSSGPSGGTPYEQYF. CDR3 DNA: TGTGCCAGCAGCTCTGGGCCGAGCGGGGGGACTCCCTACGAGCAGTACTTC.

The chain recombines TRBV5-1 with TRBJ1-2; D might be TRBD1 (5 bases). The CDR3 extends over 14 amino acids. Germline V gene data show CDR1 as SGHRS and CDR2 as YFSETQ. V lost 3 bases and J 8 bases, leaving 17 bases between the germline ends. CDR3 residues: CASSSLTSGGGYTF. CDR3 nucleotide sequence: TGCGCCAGCAGCTCGCTGACGTCGGGGGGAGGCTACACCTTC.

This clone was counted between two and nine times. V gene TRBV9 combines with J gene TRBJ1-1; D is perhaps TRBD1 (5 bases). Germline V gene data show CDR1 as SGDLS and CDR2 as YYNGEE. This CDR3 has 13 residues. V gave up 3 bases and J gave up 4 bases, with 10 bases separating them. The CDR3 sequence: CASSGGGSTEAFF. For the CDR3, the DNA is TGTGCCAGCAGCGGGGGGGGTTCCACTGAAGCTTTCTTT.

This clone was seen a single time. The chain recombines TRBV16 with TRBJ2-5, with 7 bases fitting TRBD1. Germline assignment: CDR1 KGHSY and CDR2 FQNENV. The CDR3 extends over 13 amino acids. V shed 5 bases and J 2 bases; nucleotides not matched to a gene: 2. CDR3 loop: CASSFRGQETQYF. Written as DNA, the CDR3 is TGTGCCAGCAGCTTCAGGGGGCAAGAGACCCAGTACTTC.

CDR3 residues: CASSVTPGQGQREKLFF. The CDR3 region has the DNA TGTGCCAGCAGCGTAACCCCTGGACAGGGCCAACGGGAAAAACTGTTTTTT. The chain links TRBV9 to TRBJ1-4; 8 bases line up with TRBD1. This CDR3 has 17 amino acids. Trimming removed 1 base from V and 8 bases from J; junction bases left unmatched: 13. Germline V CDR1 and CDR2: SGDLS, YYNGEE.

V and J are TRBV9 and TRBJ2-2; D is perhaps TRBD1 (7 bases). This CDR3 region has 17 residues. The germline CDR1 and CDR2 sequences are SGDLS and YYNGEE. The V gene lost 3 bases and the J gene lost 6 bases, with 21 bases spanning the gap. The CDR3 DNA is TGTGCCAGCAGCGCCGCGGGGACAGTTCAACAGTCCGGGGAGCTGTTTTTT. This translates into CASSAAGTVQQSGELFF.

The V and J genes are TRBV16 and TRBJ1-2; D perhaps matches TRBD1 (6 bases). Germline V gene sequence: CDR1 KGHSY, CDR2 FQNENV. The CDR3 sequence is 15 residues long. V lost 2 bases, J lost 4 bases, and 14 bases lay in between. The CDR3 DNA follows: TGTGCCAGCAGCCAACCCCGGGGGGCGAGCTATGGCTACACCTTC. Amino acids: CASSQPRGASYGYTF.